This entry features one TCR beta chain sequence. The sample originates from a study of PD-L1 blockade in urothelial cancer. Metastatic or locally advanced urothelial carcinoma was present in the patients. Measured with immunoSEQ multiplex PCR; TCRdb has only the in-frame clones, and not every one. Of about 88,000 clones listed, more than 85% are singletons. The starting material was PBMCs, obtained around atezolizumab (anti-PD-L1) treatment. The sequence derives from a man in his fifties or sixties with urothelial cancer.

The DNA for the CDR3 is TGCGCCAGCAGCCCGGAACCCCTAGCCATAAATGAGCAGTTCTTC. Its translation is CASSPEPLAINEQFF. This chain links TRBV4-3 with TRBJ2-1, with D possibly TRBD2 on 5 matching bases. The CDR3 runs 15 residues. Germline assignment: CDR1 LGHNA and CDR2 YSLEER. Deletions cut 4 bases from V and 7 bases from J, with 17 bases between.